The 15 T cell receptor beta chains given below trace back to one sample, sequenced in a study of T cell responses to AZD1222 COVID-19 vaccine. The assay was immunoSEQ multiplex PCR, and TCRdb's table has in-frame clones only and misses some. The sample carries some 120,000 clones, roughly 93% recorded once. This material consisted of peripheral blood, taken on day 0 of AZD1222 vaccination. The receptors shown here come from an adult in good health.

The chain carries TRBV10-1 and TRBJ2-3, with D perhaps matching TRBD1 (5 bases). Germline V gene lookup returns CDR1 WNHNN and CDR2 SYGVQD (reference sequence). This CDR3 spans 18 amino acids. V was cut by 4 bases and J by 3 bases, with 23 bases left in between. The CDR3 here is CASSVKWSPCRGTDTQYF. The CDR3 region has the DNA TGCGCCAGCAGTGTCAAGTGGTCCCCATGTAGGGGAACAGATACGCAGTATTTT.

V is TRBV7-9 and J is TRBJ2-3, with D possibly TRBD1 on 5 matching bases. The CDR3 consists of 17 residues. CDR1 and CDR2 from the germline V gene are SEHNR and FQNEAQ (reference sequence). V lost 3 bases, J lost 4 bases, and 20 bases lay in between. The CDR3 sequence is CASSFRTRTPNSDTQYF. The CDR3 DNA reads TGTGCCAGCAGCTTTAGGACAAGAACCCCCAACTCAGATACGCAGTATTTT.

The chain recombines TRBV3-1 (or the pseudogene TRBV3-2) with TRBJ1-2; TRBD1 might be the D (5 bases). The CDR3 is 13 residues long. V lost 4 bases and J 6 bases, leaving 12 bases between the germline ends. The V gene's germline CDR1 is LGHDT and CDR2 YNNKEL (reference sequence). The CDR3 is CASSPRTGDGYTF. CDR3 DNA sequence: TGTGCCAGCAGCCCCAGGACGGGGGATGGCTACACCTTC.

The chain employs TRBV6-2 or TRBV6-3 and TRBJ2-2, with TRBD2 as a possible D gene (7 bases). Trimming took 6 bases from V and 4 from J, leaving 18 bases between them. This CDR3 contains 16 residues. CDR1 and CDR2 (germline): MNHEY, SVGEGT. In DNA form, the CDR3 reads TGTGCCAGCAGCCCCCTACGGGGAGGGGGCACCGGGGAGCTGTTTTTT. Encoded protein: CASSPLRGGGTGELFF.

J is TRBJ1-2 and V is TRBV4-3; the D is unclear. The CDR3 loop spans 14 amino acids. Germline CDR1 is LGHNA and CDR2 is YSLEER. The V and J ends lost 0 bases and 8 bases respectively, with 13 bases between them. Here the CDR3 reads CASSQDGVGRGYTF. The DNA for the CDR3 is TGCGCCAGCAGCCAAGATGGGGTCGGGAGAGGCTACACCTTC.

The chain has TRBV24-1 and TRBJ2-5, with no clear D. Per germline, CDR1 KGHDR and CDR2 SFDVKD. Trimming left V 4 bases short and J 1 base short, with 9 bases between. The CDR3 sequence is 14 residues long. The CDR3 region has the DNA TGTGCCACCAGTGACCCGACTTCCCAAGAGACCCAGTACTTC. Translating gives CATSDPTSQETQYF.

The rearrangement links TRBV29-1 to TRBJ2-7, with D perhaps TRBD1 (5 bases). The CDR3 contains 16 residues. V dropped 0 bases and J dropped 0 bases, with 15 bases sitting between them. From germline, CDR1 is SQVTM and CDR2 ANQGSEA. CDR3 residues: CSVEDRWTRSSYEQYF. DNA for the CDR3: TGCAGCGTTGAAGATCGTTGGACACGGAGCTCCTACGAGCAGTACTTC.

CDR3 in DNA: TGTGCCAGCAGCGTATCTGGCAGCCACTCTGGGGCCAACGTCCTGACTTTC. Translation gives CASSVSGSHSGANVLTF. The chain recombines TRBV9 with TRBJ2-6; D remains ambiguous. Trimming left V 1 base short and J 0 bases short, with 11 bases between. CDR3 length: 17 residues. Germline loops: CDR1 SGDLS, CDR2 YYNGEE. Combining the CDR3 with reference TRBV9 and TRBJ2-6 gives the whole variable domain DSGVTQTPKHLITATGQRVTLRCSPRSGDLSVYWYQQSLDQGLQFLIQYYNGEERAKGNILERFSAQQFPDLHSELNLSSLELGDSALYFCASSVSGSHSGANVLTFGAGSRLTVL.

The chain couples TRBV4-1 to TRBJ1-2; D possibly corresponds to TRBD1 (6 bases). The CDR3 length is 15 residues. The V gene lost 0 bases and the J gene lost 4 bases, with 12 bases spanning the gap. The V gene's germline CDR1 is MGHRA and CDR2 YSYEKL. CDR3 sequence (DNA): TGCGCCAGCAGCCAAGATTGGGGGGGGGCCTATGGCTACACCTTC. It is translated as CASSQDWGGAYGYTF.

The rearrangement joins TRBV27 to TRBJ1-6; D gene ambiguous. CDR1 and CDR2 (germline): MNHEY, SMNVEV (reference sequence). The length of the CDR3 is 15 residues. The V and J ends lost 2 bases and 2 bases respectively, with 7 bases between them. In DNA form, the CDR3 reads TGTGCCAGCAGTTTAGAGGGCCCCTATAATTCACCCCTCCACTTT. Amino acid sequence: CASSLEGPYNSPLHF.

The chain is built from TRBV6-5 and TRBJ2-3; unclear D gene. The CDR3 totals 15 residues. Germline V gene lookup returns CDR1 MNHEY and CDR2 SVGAGI. Trimming took off 0 bases at V and 0 bases at J, with 7 bases between the two ends. CDR3 sequence reads: CASSYSGRSTDTQYF. CDR3 DNA: TGTGCCAGCAGTTACTCCGGAAGGAGCACAGATACGCAGTATTTT.

This chain joins TRBV6-5 and TRBJ1-1; 9 nucleotides match TRBD1. The J segment lost 4 bases and the V segment lost 10 bases, leaving 7 bases of the junction unmatched. Germline assignment: CDR1 MNHEY and CDR2 SVGAGI. CDR3 length equals 13 residues. CDR3 loop: CATKTGGSTEAFF. The CDR3, as DNA: TGTGCCACTAAGACAGGGGGTAGCACTGAAGCTTTCTTT.

The J gene is TRBJ1-2, the V gene TRBV30; no firm D call. The V gene lost 6 bases and the J gene lost 1 base, with 18 bases spanning the gap. The CDR3 is made up of 15 amino acids. Germline V CDR1 and CDR2: GTSNPN, SVGIG (reference sequence). The CDR3 DNA reads as TGTGCCTGTCCCAAAGGGCAATTTAATAACTATGGCTACACCTTC. Protein: CACPKGQFNNYGYTF.

This clone was seen only once. The V gene is TRBV6-5, the J gene TRBJ1-3; D unclear. The CDR3 totals 16 residues. Germline CDR1 MNHEY, CDR2 SVGAGI. Trimming pared 0 bases from V and 8 bases from J, leaving 17 bases between. CDR3 in amino acids: CASSYSRDLPGDTIYF. The CDR3, as DNA: TGTGCCAGCAGTTACTCTAGAGACCTCCCGGGAGACACCATATATTTT.

This chain connects TRBV7-8 to TRBJ2-1; the match to TRBD2 covers 14 bases. Germline lookup yields CDR1 SGHVS and CDR2 FQNEAQ. J was trimmed by 8 bases and V by 5 bases; bases with no gene match: 5. This CDR3 spans 15 amino acids. The CDR3 DNA is TGTGCCAGCAGCACCGGGACTAGCGGGAGTCATGAGCAGTTCTTC. This translates into CASSTGTSGSHEQFF.